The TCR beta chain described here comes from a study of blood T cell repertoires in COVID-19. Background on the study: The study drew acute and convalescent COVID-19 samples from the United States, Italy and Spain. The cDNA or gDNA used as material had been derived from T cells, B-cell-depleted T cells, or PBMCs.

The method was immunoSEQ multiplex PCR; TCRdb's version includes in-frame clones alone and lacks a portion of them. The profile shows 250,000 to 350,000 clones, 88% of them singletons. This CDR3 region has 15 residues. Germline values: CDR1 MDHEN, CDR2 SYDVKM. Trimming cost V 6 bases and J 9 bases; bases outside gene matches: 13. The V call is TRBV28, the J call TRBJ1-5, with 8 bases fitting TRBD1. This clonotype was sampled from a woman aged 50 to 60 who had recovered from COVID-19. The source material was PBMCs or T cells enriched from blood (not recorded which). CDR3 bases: TGTGCCAGCAGCCCAACAGGGGGAAAGGGGCGGCCCCAGCATTTT. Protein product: CASSPTGGKGRPQHF.